These 17 T cell receptor beta chains originate from one sample sequenced in a study of T cells after yellow fever vaccination. TCRdb processed the 5' RACE reads anew with MiXCR; each CDR3 protein has one entry. The sample has hundreds of thousands of distinct CDR3 sequences; about 13% are singletons. The sample was PBMCs, taken on the day of the yellow fever booster vaccination. The receptors shown here come from a man aged 25-45 years who received the YFV17D yellow fever vaccine.

The gene calls are TRBV6-5 and TRBJ2-7; D is possibly TRBD1 (6 bases). The germline gives CDR1 MNHEY, CDR2 SVGAGI. Trimming removed 4 bases from V and 2 bases from J, with 15 bases in between. This CDR3 spans 15 amino acids. CDR3 DNA sequence: TGTGCCAGCAGTTCGCCTAAACAGGGAGCCTACGAGCAGTACTTC. It translates to CASSSPKQGAYEQYF.

A word on this clonotype: The germline gene is not matched at one end of the junction; a read error may be the cause. V is TRBV2 and J is TRBJ2-1; D remains ambiguous. Germline V gives CDR1 SNHLY, CDR2 FYNNEI. This CDR3 region has 13 residues. The CDR3 is CASSKAGLTEQFF. In nucleotides, the CDR3 is TGTGCCAGCAGTAAAGCTGGTCTTACTGAGCAGTTCTTC.

The V gene is TRBV20-1, the J gene TRBJ2-5; TRBD1 or TRBD2 may be the D gene (6 bases each). CDR1 and CDR2 (germline): DFQATT, SNEGSKA (reference sequence). This CDR3 comprises 13 residues. The germline V and J ends were trimmed by 4 bases and 5 bases, with 14 bases remaining between them. DNA for the CDR3: TGCAGTGCTATAGGGGGGTTAGTGGAGACCCAGTACTTC. It codes for CSAIGGLVETQYF.

V gene TRBV24-1 combines with J gene TRBJ2-5; D possibly corresponds to TRBD1 (6 bases). The CDR3 runs to 15 residues. Germline V gene data show CDR1 as KGHDR and CDR2 as SFDVKD. Trimming removed 7 bases at V and 2 bases at J, with 16 bases between. This CDR3 is CATSTGFAPQETQYF. The CDR3 region has the DNA TGTGCCACCAGCACAGGGTTCGCCCCACAAGAGACCCAGTACTTC.

Turning to this clonotype: A read error may be the cause here, since a much bigger clone is one base away. The rearrangement joins TRBV4-2 to TRBJ2-1; 13 nucleotides agree with TRBD2. This CDR3 contains 15 residues. With V trimmed by 4 bases and J by 8 bases, 5 bases remained unmatched. Germline-derived CDR1 and CDR2 are LGHNA and YNFKEQ. The DNA of the CDR3 is TGTGCCAGCAGCCCCGGGACTAGCGGGATTGATGAGCAGTTCTTC. It yields the protein CASSPGTSGIDEQFF.

This clonotype was recorded a few times. The J gene is TRBJ1-1, the V gene TRBV10-2, with D perhaps matching TRBD1 (6 bases). CDR3 size: 14 residues. Germline V gene data show CDR1 as WSHSY and CDR2 as SAAADI. V was clipped by 6 bases and J by 0 bases, with 11 bases between them. The CDR3, as DNA: TGCGCCAGCAGGGGGGGGGGCTTGAACACTGAAGCTTTCTTT. It codes for CASRGGGLNTEAFF.

This clonotype was counted only a few times. This chain uses TRBV29-1 with TRBJ1-5, with D possibly matching TRBD1 (5 bases). Trimming left V 6 bases short and J 4 bases short, with 16 bases between. This CDR3 region has 14 residues. CDR1 is SQVTM and CDR2 is ANQGSEA in the germline V gene. The CDR3 loop is CSVQGGYGNQPQHF. As DNA, the CDR3 is TGCAGCGTCCAGGGCGGGTACGGAAATCAGCCCCAGCATTTT.

The chain combines TRBV7-3 with TRBJ2-1; a weak D match, TRBD2 (5 bases). There are 15 residues in the CDR3. Germline CDR1 SGHTA, CDR2 FQGTGA. V was clipped by 1 base and J by 3 bases, with 10 bases between them. The CDR3 DNA is TGTGCCAGCAGCTTAAATGCCGGGGTCTACAATGAGCAGTTCTTC. Amino acid sequence: CASSLNAGVYNEQFF. Full variable domain (remainder filled in from reference TRBV7-3 and TRBJ2-1): GAGVSQTPSNKVTEKGKYVELRCDPISGHTALYWYRQSLGQGPEFLIYFQGTGAADDSGLPNDRFFAVRPEGSVSTLKIQRTERGDSAVYLCASSLNAGVYNEQFFGPGTRLTVL.

This clonotype came up many times. The genes are TRBV12-3 or TRBV12-4 and TRBJ2-7, with 13 positions matching TRBD2. The CDR3 covers 15 residues. Germline trimming cut 3 bases from V and 2 bases from J; bases unmatched to any gene: 1. DNA of the CDR3: TGTGCCAGCAGTTTGGGGACTAGCGGGACCTACGAGCAGTACTTC. Protein product: CASSLGTSGTYEQYF.

For the CDR3, the DNA is TGTGCCAGCAGCAACCGCCCGACAGGGAACACTGAAGCTTTCTTT. This sequence encodes CASSNRPTGNTEAFF. The rearrangement joins TRBV5-6 to TRBJ1-1; perhaps TRBD1 as D (6 bases). Germline lookup yields CDR1 SGHDT and CDR2 YYEEEE. V lost 4 bases to trimming and J lost 1 base, with 14 bases between them. This CDR3 has 15 residues.

The chain links TRBV20-1 to TRBJ2-2; possibly TRBD2 for D (6 bases). The CDR3 contains 12 residues. V dropped 3 bases and J dropped 5 bases, with 7 bases sitting between them. The germline V gene has CDR1 DFQATT and CDR2 SNEGSKA (reference sequence). The CDR3 here is CSASRGTGELFF. The CDR3 DNA reads as TGCAGTGCTAGCCGGGGGACCGGGGAGCTGTTTTTT.

In its sample, this clonotype was seen a few times. The chain's CDR3 is CASSYTLTTSTDTQYF. CDR3 coding DNA: TGTGCCAGCAGTTACACGCTAACGACTAGCACAGATACGCAGTATTTT. The rearrangement links TRBV6-5 to TRBJ2-3; D is ambiguous. The CDR3 totals 16 residues. Germline V gene data show CDR1 as MNHEY and CDR2 as SVGAGI. The V gene lost 2 bases and the J gene lost 0 bases, with 12 bases spanning the gap.

The J gene is TRBJ2-7, the V gene TRBV29-1, with 9 positions matching TRBD2. CDR3 size: 13 residues. In germline, CDR1 is SQVTM, CDR2 ANQGSEA. The J segment lost 1 base and the V segment lost 4 bases, leaving 2 bases of the junction unmatched. The CDR3 DNA sequence: TGCAGCGTTGGACTAGCGGCATCCTACGAGCAGTACTTC. It is translated as CSVGLAASYEQYF.

The chain has TRBV5-1 and TRBJ1-4; D is possibly TRBD1 (6 bases). This CDR3 comprises 17 residues. From germline, CDR1 is SGHRS and CDR2 YFSETQ. Deletions cut 1 base from V and 0 bases from J, with 13 bases between. CDR3 loop: CASSLWGQGATNEKLFF. The CDR3 nucleotides are TGCGCCAGCAGCTTGTGGGGGCAGGGAGCAACTAATGAAAAACTGTTTTTT.

A few counts support this clonotype. The V and J genes are TRBV5-1 and TRBJ2-7; TRBD2 matches at 12 bases. Germline CDR1 SGHRS, CDR2 YFSETQ. J gave up 6 bases and V 4 bases, and 11 bases lay outside the gene matches. The CDR3 sequence is 16 residues long. The DNA of the CDR3 is TGCGCCAGCAGCGATCTGCCGGGACTAGCGGGCGGCGAGCAGTACTTC. It is translated as CASSDLPGLAGGEQYF. Looking up the rest from reference TRBV5-1 and TRBJ2-7 gives the full variable domain: KAGVTQTPRYLIKTRGQQVTLSCSPISGHRSVSWYQQTPGQGLQFLFEYFSETQRNKGNFPGRFSGRQFSNSRSEMNVSTLELGDSALYLCASSDLPGLAGGEQYFGPGTRLTVT.

J is TRBJ1-5 and V is TRBV10-2; the D gene is possibly TRBD1 (6 bases). V was cut by 1 base and J by 5 bases, with 9 bases left in between. The CDR3 runs 14 residues. Germline assignment: CDR1 WSHSY and CDR2 SAAADI. CDR3 sequence: CASSELGGHQPQHF. CDR3 coding DNA: TGCGCCAGCAGTGAGTTGGGGGGGCATCAGCCCCAGCATTTT.

This clonotype was seen only a few times. V usage is TRBV7-2 and J usage is TRBJ2-7; D tentatively reads TRBD1 or TRBD2 (5 bases each). The ends were cut back, 1 base at V and 5 bases at J, with 15 bases in the middle. Germline loops: CDR1 SGHTA, CDR2 FQGNSA. This CDR3 has 15 residues. The CDR3, as DNA: TGTGCCAGCAGCTTAGAGGGGTTCCGGCGGGACGAGCAGTACTTC. This gives the protein CASSLEGFRRDEQYF.